This T cell receptor beta chain is from a study of T cell changes during pregnancy in multiple sclerosis. CDR3 length: 18 residues. The V and J ends lost 3 bases and 0 bases respectively, with 18 bases between them. Germline assignment: CDR1 SGHVS and CDR2 FQNEAQ. Sequenced by immunoSEQ multiplex PCR; TCRdb stores in-frame clones only, minus some. This sample yields fewer than 45,000 clones, of which 88% are seen a single time; around 7.3% belongs to the top ten. The source of this sequence is a female donor with multiple sclerosis, enrolled in a pregnancy study. This rearrangement joins TRBV7-8 to TRBJ1-5, with D unresolved. The sample in question was CD8+ T cells from peripheral blood mononuclear cells, obtained in the third trimester of pregnancy. This CDR3 reads CASSFRQRAAYSNQPQHF. The CDR3 nucleotides read TGTGCCAGCAGCTTCCGCCAGCGGGCAGCATATAGCAATCAGCCCCAGCATTTT.